The TCR beta chain under discussion was sequenced for a study of shared clonotypes between healthy human individuals (dated by TCRdb to the early 2020s). In terms of the full investigation: The cohort comprised a couple of women and a few men aged 18 to 49 years. For each donor, CD4 naive and CD4 memory were each run on three plates, CD8 naive on two plates, and CD8 memory on one plate. Blood TCR repertoires of a handful of healthy adults were deeply sequenced to estimate repertoire size and the extent of clonotype sharing between individuals. Different laboratories and diverse techniques were used to prepare libraries and sequence TCR repertoires, to increase sequencing depth and limit assay-specific biases. Leukapheresis yielded between about 0.9 and 8.9 billion PBMCs per donor.

On the study overall, not on this receptor specifically: Rarefaction of sorted-subset datasets indicated incomplete sequencing despite the large sequencing depth. Estimated clonotype richness was generally larger for naive than for memory subsets. Based on pairwise subsampling, the degree of clonotype sharing among donors was expected to be affected by sequencing depth. The small number of donors limited the genetic and exposure-history diversity represented. Higher generation probabilities were observed for clonotypes shared by all four sorted-subset donors than for non-shared clonotypes. Sampling was limited to blood, and TCR repertoires in tissue likely differ from TCR repertoires in blood. Across several donors, roughly 5.4% of naive CD4, 3% to 4% of naive CD8, about 2.3% of memory CD4, and about 0.44% of memory CD8 clonotypes were shared.

Using the deep immunoSEQ assay, multiplex PCR amplified TCR CDR3 regions from genomic DNA. Extracted genomic DNA from each cell subset was distributed evenly across all wells of several immunoSEQ 96-well plates, and each plate was treated as a replicate. Each replicate PCR for sorted subsets received about 200 ng genomic DNA, equal to 28,000 or so T cell genomes. Purified libraries were measured with a Qubit 3.0 fluorometer, size-checked on a Bioanalyzer 2100, and measured again with the KAPA Library Quantification kit. Each immunoSEQ 96-well plate was sequenced on its own single-read 150-cycle Illumina NextSeq 550 flow cell. The paper's processing steps were these. Because only junctional sequences without quality scores were contained in the immunoSEQ output, filtering matching that applied to full-length reads could not be performed. To assign V/J genes and CDR3, sequences were annotated against IMGT germline references using PyIR, a Python wrapper for IgBLAST v1.9. Any read was removed if the V/J assignment was weak (E-value above 1e-6), the CDR3 was missing, or the read contained stop codons, out-of-frame junctions, or ambiguous translated residues. A V3J clonotype was defined by an identical inferred V gene, J gene, and CDR3 amino acid sequence. The percentage overlap between two repertoires was calculated by dividing the number of shared unique clonotypes by the size of the smaller repertoire. Repertoire richness was assessed with RTK rarefaction, the Chao1 estimator, and Recon v2.1 estimates of unobserved clonotypes. Generation probabilities were computed with OLGA for all TCRbeta clonotypes obtained by the gDNA method from a few donors. TCRdb's version of the immuneACCESS table is confined to in-frame rearrangements and falls short of the full clone set. An unresolved V gene accounts for under half of the shortfall where checked; the remainder is of unknown origin. The DNA was the basis for D and trimming; V, J and clone size are from that table. Here the sample has around 2.1 million clones; about 93% occur a single time. The ten largest clones add up to about 1.5% of the sample.

For the CD8 naive samples, CD45RO-negative cells were positively selected for CCR7, yielding a CD45RA+CCR7+ population from which TemRA cells were excluded. The donors were healthy, HIV-negative adults with no recently reported acute infections or vaccinations. Every donor was a Caucasian adult living in Nashville, Tennessee, USA. Blood was obtained by leukapheresis, after which PBMCs were separated by Ficoll-Histopaque density gradient centrifugation and cryopreserved in liquid nitrogen vapor phase. Analytical flow cytometry was used to check the purity and quantity of each magnetically sorted T cell population. Genomic DNA was isolated from each sorted fraction and quantified by UV absorbance on a Nanodrop 2000c. Points on this clone: There is no known antigen for this receptor. No quality values exist for individual bases; no much larger clone is one base distant.

Trimming costs V 1 base and J 2 bases, and their ends lie 11 bases apart. CDR1 and CDR2 are read off the germline V gene as KGHSH and LQKENI. Taken from cysteine to phenylalanine, the CDR3 has 16 residues. Only CDR3 DNA is held: 48 bases, read in frame from base 1. The sequence was obtained from a man aged 18 to 30 in good health. Some clones in this sample may be carry-over from other donors' samples. Here the chain combines TRBV18 and TRBJ1-4; TRBD1 is a weak D gene call, 6 bases matching. Source material: naive CD8+ T cells from PBMCs. The sample's cell subset or site, from its label and the paper: CD45RA+CCR7+. The nucleotide sequence is TGTGCCAGCTCACCACGATCTACAGGGACTAATGAAAAACTGTTTTTT. Its protein is CASSPRSTGTNEKLFF.